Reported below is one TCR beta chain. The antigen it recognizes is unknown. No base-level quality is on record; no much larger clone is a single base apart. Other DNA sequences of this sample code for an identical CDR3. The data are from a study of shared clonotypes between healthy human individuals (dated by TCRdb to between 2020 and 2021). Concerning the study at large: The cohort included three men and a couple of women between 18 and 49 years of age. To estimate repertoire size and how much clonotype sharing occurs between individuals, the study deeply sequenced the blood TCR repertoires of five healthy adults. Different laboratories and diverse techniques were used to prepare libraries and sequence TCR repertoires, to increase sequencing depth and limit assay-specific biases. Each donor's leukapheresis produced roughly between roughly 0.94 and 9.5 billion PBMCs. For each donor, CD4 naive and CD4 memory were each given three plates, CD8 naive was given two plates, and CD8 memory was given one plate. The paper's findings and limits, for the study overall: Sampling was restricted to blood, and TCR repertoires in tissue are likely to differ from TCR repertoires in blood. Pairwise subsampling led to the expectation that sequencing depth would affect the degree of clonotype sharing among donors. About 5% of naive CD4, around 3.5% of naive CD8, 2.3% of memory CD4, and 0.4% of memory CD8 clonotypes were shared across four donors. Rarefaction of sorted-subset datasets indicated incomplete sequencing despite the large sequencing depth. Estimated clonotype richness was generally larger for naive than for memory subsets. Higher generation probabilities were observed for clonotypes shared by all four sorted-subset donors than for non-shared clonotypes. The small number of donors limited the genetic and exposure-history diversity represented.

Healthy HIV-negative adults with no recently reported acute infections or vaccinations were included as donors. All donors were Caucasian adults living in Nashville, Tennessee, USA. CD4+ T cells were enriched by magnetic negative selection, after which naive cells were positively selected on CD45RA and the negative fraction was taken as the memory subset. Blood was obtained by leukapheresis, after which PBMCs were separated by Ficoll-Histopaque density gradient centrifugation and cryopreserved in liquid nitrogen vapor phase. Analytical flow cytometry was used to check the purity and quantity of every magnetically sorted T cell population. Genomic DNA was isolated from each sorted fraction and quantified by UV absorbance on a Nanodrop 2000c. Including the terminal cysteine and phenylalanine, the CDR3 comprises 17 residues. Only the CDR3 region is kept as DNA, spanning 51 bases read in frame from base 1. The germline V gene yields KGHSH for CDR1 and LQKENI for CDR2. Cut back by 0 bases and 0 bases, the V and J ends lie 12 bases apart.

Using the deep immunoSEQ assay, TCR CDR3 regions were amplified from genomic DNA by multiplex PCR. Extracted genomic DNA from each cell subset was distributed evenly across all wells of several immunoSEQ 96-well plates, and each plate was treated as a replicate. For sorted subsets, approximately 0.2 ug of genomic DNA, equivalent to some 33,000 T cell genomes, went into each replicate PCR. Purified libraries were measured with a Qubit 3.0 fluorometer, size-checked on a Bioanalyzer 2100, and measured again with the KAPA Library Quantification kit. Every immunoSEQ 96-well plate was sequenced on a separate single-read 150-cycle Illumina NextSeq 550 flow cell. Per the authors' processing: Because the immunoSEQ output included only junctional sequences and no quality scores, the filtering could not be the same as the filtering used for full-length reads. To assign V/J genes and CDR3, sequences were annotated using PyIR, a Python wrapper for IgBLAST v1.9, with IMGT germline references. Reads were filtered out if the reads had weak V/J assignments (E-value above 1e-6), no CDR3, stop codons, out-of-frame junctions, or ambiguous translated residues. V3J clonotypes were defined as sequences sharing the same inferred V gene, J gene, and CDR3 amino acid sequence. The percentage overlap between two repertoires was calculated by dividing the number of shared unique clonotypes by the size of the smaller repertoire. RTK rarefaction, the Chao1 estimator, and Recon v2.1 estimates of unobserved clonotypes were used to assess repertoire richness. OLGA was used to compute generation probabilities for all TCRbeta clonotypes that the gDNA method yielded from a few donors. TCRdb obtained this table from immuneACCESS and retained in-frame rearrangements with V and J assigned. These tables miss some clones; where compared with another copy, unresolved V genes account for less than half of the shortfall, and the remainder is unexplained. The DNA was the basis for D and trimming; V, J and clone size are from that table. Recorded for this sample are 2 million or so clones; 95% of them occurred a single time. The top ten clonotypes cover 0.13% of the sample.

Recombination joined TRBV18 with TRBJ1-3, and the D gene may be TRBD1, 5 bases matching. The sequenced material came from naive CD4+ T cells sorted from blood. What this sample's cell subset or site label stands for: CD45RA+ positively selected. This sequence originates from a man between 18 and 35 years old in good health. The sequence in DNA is TGTGCCAGCTCACCACCGCGGGGGAGTGGCTCTGGAAACACCATATATTTT. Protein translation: CASSPPRGSGSGNTIYF.